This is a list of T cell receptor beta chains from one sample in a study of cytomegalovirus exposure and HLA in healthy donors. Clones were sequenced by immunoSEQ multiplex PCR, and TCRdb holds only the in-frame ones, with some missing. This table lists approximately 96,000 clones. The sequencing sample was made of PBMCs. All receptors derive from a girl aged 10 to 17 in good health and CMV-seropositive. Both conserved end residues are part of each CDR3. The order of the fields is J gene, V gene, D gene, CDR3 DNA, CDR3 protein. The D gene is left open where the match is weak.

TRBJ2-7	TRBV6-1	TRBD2	TGTGCCAGCAGTGAGTCGGGGGGTTTTATCTACGAGCAGTACTTC	CASSESGGFIYEQYF
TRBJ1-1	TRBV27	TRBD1	TGTGCCAGCAGAGACAGGGGGAACACTGAAGCTTTCTTT	CASRDRGNTEAFF
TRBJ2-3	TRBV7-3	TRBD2	TGTGCCAGCAGCTTCGGGGGGGATCTGGGAGATACGCAGTATTTT	CASSFGGDLGDTQYF
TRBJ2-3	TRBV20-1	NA	TGCAGTGCGATCAGGGATACGCAGTATTTT	CSAIRDTQYF
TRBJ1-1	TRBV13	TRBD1	TGTGCCAGCAGCTCCATAAAAACAACAGGGGGCACTGAAGCTTTCTTT	CASSSIKTTGGTEAFF
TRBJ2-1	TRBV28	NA	TGTGCCAGCAGCCCTGTCGGGTCAAGTGAGCAGTTCTTC	CASSPVGSSEQFF
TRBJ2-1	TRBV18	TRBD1	TGTGCCAGCTCAGACAGGGGCGATGAGCAGTTCTTC	CASSDRGDEQFF
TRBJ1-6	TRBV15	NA	TGTGCCACCAGAAGTCGGGGACTCCAAAATTCACCCCTCCACTTT	CATRSRGLQNSPLHF
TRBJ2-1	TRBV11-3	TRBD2	TGTGCCAGCAGCCCCGCAGCGGGGGGATACAATGAGCAGTTCTTC	CASSPAAGGYNEQFF
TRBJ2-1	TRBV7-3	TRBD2	TGTGCCAGCAGCCCGCAGCGGGGGGGCCACAATGAGCAGTTCTTC	CASSPQRGGHNEQFF
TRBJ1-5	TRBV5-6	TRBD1	TGTGCCAGCAGCCAGACAGGGTACAAGCAGCCCCAGCATTTT	CASSQTGYKQPQHF
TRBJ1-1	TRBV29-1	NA	TGCAGCGTTTCAGGCAGAACGGACACTGAAGCTTTCTTT	CSVSGRTDTEAFF
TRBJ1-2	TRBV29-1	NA	TGCAGCGCGTTCGAAGGGGATAGCTACACCTTC	CSAFEGDSYTF
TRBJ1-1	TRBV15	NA	TGTGCCACCAGCAGGGAGCTCTGGGCTGAAGCTTTCTTT	CATSRELWAEAFF
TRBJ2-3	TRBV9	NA	TGTGCCAGCAGCGTGGGACTGGCGACTAGCACAGATACGCAGTATTTT	CASSVGLATSTDTQYF
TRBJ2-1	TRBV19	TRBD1	TGTGCCAGTAGTCCCCGGGACAGGGACGGTGAGCAGTTCTTC	CASSPRDRDGEQFF
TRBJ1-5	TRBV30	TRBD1	TGTGCCTGGGGGACAGGAGCCTGGCCCCAGCATTTT	CAWGTGAWPQHF
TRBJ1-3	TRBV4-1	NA	TGCGCCAGCAGCCAGGAACAGGGTGCTGGAAACACCATATATTTT	CASSQEQGAGNTIYF
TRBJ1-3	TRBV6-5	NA	TGTGCCAGCAGTTACTCGACCGGGGTTCCTGGAAACACCATATATTTT	CASSYSTGVPGNTIYF
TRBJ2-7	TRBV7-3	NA	TGTGCCAGCAGCTTAGACGGGGGTACCTACGAGCAGTACTTC	CASSLDGGTYEQYF
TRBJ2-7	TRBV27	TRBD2	TGTGCCAGCGGGGTTATTGGGGGGGCCTACGAGCAGTACTTC	CASGVIGGAYEQYF
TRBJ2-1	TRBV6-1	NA	TGTGCCAGCAAGGCCCCGGGTCTGTACAATGAGCAGTTCTTC	CASKAPGLYNEQFF
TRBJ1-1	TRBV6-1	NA	TGTGCCAGCAGTGACGCGGGACTCACTGAAGCTTTCTTT	CASSDAGLTEAFF